The 21 T cell receptor beta chains given below trace back to one sample, sequenced in a study of cytomegalovirus exposure and HLA in healthy donors. Sequenced by immunoSEQ multiplex PCR; TCRdb stores in-frame clones only, minus some. This sample carries about 120,000 clones, around nine tenths of them seen once, and the ten largest clones take 1.5% to 2.5%. The sample consisted of PBMCs. These TCRs come from a woman between 18 and 29 years old in good health and CMV-seronegative.

This clone was picked up a small number of times. The J gene is TRBJ2-1, the V gene TRBV4-2, with a tentative D call TRBD2 (6 bases). V was shortened by 4 bases and J by 9 bases, with 13 bases between the two germline ends. The CDR3 extends over 13 amino acids. Germline CDR1 and CDR2: LGHNA and YNFKEQ. Written as DNA, the CDR3 is TGTGCCAGCAGCCGCCGATCTAGCGCTGAGCAGTTCTTC. Its protein product is CASSRRSSAEQFF.

This clone was recorded only once. The chain uses TRBV19 and TRBJ1-5; no clear D gene. This CDR3 has 13 residues. CDR1 and CDR2 (germline): LNHDA, SQIVND (reference sequence). Between the trimmed V and J ends, which lost 7 bases and 2 bases, there was a span of 9 bases. The CDR3 sequence is CASNSPRNQPQHF. Written as DNA, the CDR3 is TGTGCCAGTAACTCCCCCCGCAATCAGCCCCAGCATTTT.

The chain combines TRBV30 with TRBJ1-5; D perhaps matches TRBD1 (5 bases). The germline gives CDR1 GTSNPN, CDR2 SVGIG (reference sequence). Trimming pared 4 bases from V and 4 bases from J, leaving 11 bases between. This CDR3 has 13 amino acids. The CDR3 region has the DNA TGTGCCTGGACCATGGGGGGGAATCAGCCCCAGCATTTT. As protein: CAWTMGGNQPQHF.

The chain joins TRBV7-2 to TRBJ2-7; 7 nucleotides agree with TRBD2. Unmatched junction bases numbered 6, after V lost 1 base and J lost 3 bases. Germline CDR1 SGHTA, CDR2 FQGNSA. This CDR3 spans 15 amino acids. CDR3 nucleotides: TGTGCCAGCAGCTTAGAGGGAGGCGGGAGCTACGAGCAGTACTTC. This encodes CASSLEGGGSYEQYF.

The V call is TRBV28, the J call TRBJ2-3; no clear D. From germline, CDR1 is MDHEN and CDR2 SYDVKM. The CDR3 contains 12 residues. The ends were cut back, 0 bases at V and 6 bases at J, with 4 bases in the middle. CDR3 residues: CASSLWGDTQYF. Here the CDR3 DNA reads TGTGCCAGCAGTTTATGGGGCGATACGCAGTATTTT.

This clone was observed once. The chain is built from TRBV2 and TRBJ2-7; 9 bases match TRBD1. CDR3 length: 16 residues. Losses at the gene ends were 4 bases for V and 1 base for J; bases not matched to a gene: 8. Germline lookup yields CDR1 SNHLY and CDR2 FYNNEI. CDR3 amino acids: CASSGATGGASYEQYF. As DNA, the CDR3 is TGTGCCAGCAGTGGGGCGACAGGGGGGGCGTCCTACGAGCAGTACTTC.

The chain combines TRBV6-1 with TRBJ2-5; 12 nucleotides line up with TRBD1. The junction had 8 bases not matched to a gene; V was cut back by 8 bases and J by 4 bases. The CDR3 spans 15 residues. CDR1 is MNHNS and CDR2 is SASEGT in the germline V gene. CDR3 DNA: TGTGCCAGCGCTGCCCGGGACAGGGGGCGAGAGACCCAGTACTTC. Its protein is CASAARDRGRETQYF.

This chain links TRBV5-1 with TRBJ2-2; D call uncertain. This CDR3 comprises 13 residues. CDR1 and CDR2 (germline): SGHRS, YFSETQ. V was clipped by 5 bases and J by 1 base, with 6 bases between them. The DNA of the CDR3 is TGCGCCAGCAGAAGTAGGAACACCGGGGAGCTGTTTTTT. Residues: CASRSRNTGELFF.

This chain joins TRBV2 and TRBJ2-7, with TRBD1 matching 7 bases. J was trimmed by 6 bases and V by 5 bases; bases with no gene match: 13. CDR1 and CDR2 (germline): SNHLY, FYNNEI. The CDR3 has 15 amino acids. CDR3 in DNA: TGTGCCAGCAGTAAAGACAGGGTCGAGTTTCGCGAGCAGTACTTC. This translates into CASSKDRVEFREQYF.

The CDR3 sequence: CASSDLGGEQFF. The CDR3 DNA reads TGTGCCAGCAGTGATTTGGGAGGTGAGCAGTTCTTC. The chain uses TRBV6-1 and TRBJ2-1, with a possible D match to TRBD2 (6 bases). V was trimmed by 3 bases and J by 9 bases, leaving 9 bases between them. CDR3 length: 12 residues. The germline CDR1 and CDR2 sequences are MNHNS and SASEGT.

The rearrangement joins TRBV6-5 to TRBJ2-3, with 9 bases aligning to TRBD2. The V gene end was trimmed by 5 bases and the J gene end by 4 bases; junction bases not matched to a gene: 4. This CDR3 has 14 amino acids. CDR1 is MNHEY and CDR2 is SVGAGI in the germline V gene. In DNA form, the CDR3 reads TGTGCCAGCAGTGGCGGGAGGGCCCCAGATACGCAGTATTTT. This encodes CASSGGRAPDTQYF.

The chain recombines TRBV27 with TRBJ2-3; D is unresolved. This CDR3 region has 13 residues. The V and J ends lost 2 bases and 3 bases respectively, with 6 bases between them. Germline CDR1 MNHEY, CDR2 SMNVEV (reference sequence). This CDR3 reads CASSLVETDTQYF. The CDR3 DNA reads TGTGCCAGCAGTTTAGTGGAGACAGATACGCAGTATTTT.

V usage is TRBV30 and J usage is TRBJ1-5; D is unclear. Germline CDR1 reads GTSNPN; CDR2 reads SVGIG (reference sequence). V was trimmed by 0 bases and J by 5 bases, leaving 8 bases between them. The CDR3 contains 13 residues. CDR3 in amino acids: CAWSVGEYQPQHF. CDR3 bases: TGTGCCTGGAGTGTCGGGGAATATCAGCCCCAGCATTTT.

In its sample, this clone was seen once. The rearrangement joins TRBV28 to TRBJ2-3; 11 bases align to TRBD2. Germline V gene sequence: CDR1 MDHEN, CDR2 SYDVKM. This CDR3 spans 18 amino acids. V dropped 5 bases and J dropped 0; count of bases not matched to a gene: 10. DNA for the CDR3: TGTGCCAGCAGTCCCCGTAGCGGGAGGGGGGCTAGCACAGATACGCAGTATTTT. It yields the protein CASSPRSGRGASTDTQYF.

The chain couples TRBV14 to TRBJ2-1; 7 bases fit TRBD2. The CDR3 sequence is 16 residues long. V lost 5 bases to trimming and J lost 12 bases; unmatched junction nucleotides: 19. Per the germline V gene, CDR1 is SGHDN and CDR2 is FVKESK. The CDR3 region is CASSKVLGGRRSGQFF. The CDR3 region has the DNA TGTGCCAGCAGCAAGGTGCTCGGCGGGAGAAGATCTGGGCAGTTCTTC. The full variable domain, with the rest looked up from reference TRBV14 and TRBJ2-1, is EAGVTQFPSHSVIEKGQTVTLRCDPISGHDNLYWYRRVMGKEIKFLLHFVKESKQDESGMPNNRFLAERTGGTYSTLKVQPAELEDSGVYFCASSKVLGGRRSGQFFGPGTRLTVL.

The chain carries TRBV6-4 and TRBJ1-2; D remains unclear. Per the germline V gene, CDR1 is MRHNA and CDR2 is SNTAGT. The CDR3 length is 13 residues. Trimming cost V 0 bases and J 5 bases, with 7 bases left between them. The CDR3 sequence: CASSDSRYYGYTF. CDR3 sequence (DNA): TGTGCCAGCAGTGACTCGAGATATTATGGCTACACCTTC.

This clone was detected only a few times. This rearrangement joins TRBV4-1 to TRBJ2-2; TRBD2 aligns across 11 bases. Unmatched junction bases numbered 5, after V lost 5 bases and J lost 3 bases. The CDR3 is 16 amino acids. CDR1 and CDR2 (germline): MGHRA, YSYEKL. DNA for the CDR3: TGCGCCAGCAGCTCGGGACTAGCGGTTTACACCGGGGAGCTGTTTTTT. Translation: CASSSGLAVYTGELFF.

This sequence joins TRBV14 and TRBJ2-6; 9 bases agree with TRBD2. The germline V gene has CDR1 SGHDN and CDR2 FVKESK. The V and J ends lost 4 bases and 0 bases, in that order; junction bases with no gene match: 7. The CDR3 length is 18 residues. The CDR3 DNA is TGTGCCAGCAGCCTGAATCGCGGGGGGGACTCTGGGGCCAACGTCCTGACTTTC. Encoded protein: CASSLNRGGDSGANVLTF.

The chain links TRBV6-5 to TRBJ2-1; 9 bases line up with TRBD2. Trimming took 8 bases from V and 4 from J; bases not matched to a gene: 9. CDR3 length: 15 residues. CDR1 is MNHEY and CDR2 is SVGAGI in the germline V gene. CDR3 in DNA: TGTGCCAGCCGCGTGACTAGCGGAGGATACAATGAGCAGTTCTTC. It yields the protein CASRVTSGGYNEQFF.

V is TRBV28 and J is TRBJ1-2, with D unresolved. CDR1 is MDHEN and CDR2 is SYDVKM in the germline V gene. Trimming pared 4 bases from V and 7 bases from J, leaving 10 bases between. This CDR3 is built from 12 residues. CDR3 DNA: TGTGCCAGCAGTTACCTGGGGAGTGGCTACACCTTC. Translated: CASSYLGSGYTF.

The rearrangement joins TRBV5-1 to TRBJ2-7; 7 bases are shared with TRBD2. Germline V gene sequence: CDR1 SGHRS, CDR2 YFSETQ. This CDR3 comprises 16 residues. With V trimmed by 0 bases and J by 2 bases, 8 bases remained unmatched. The DNA for the CDR3 is TGCGCCAGCAGCTTGGAATCGGGGGGTACGACCTACGAGCAGTACTTC. It translates to CASSLESGGTTYEQYF.